Presented here are 10 T cell receptor beta chains from one specimen sequenced in a study of T cells in Graves' hyperthyroidism and ophthalmopathy. Regions amplified from RNA transcripts were the TCR beta CDR3 regions. TCR CDR3 underwent first-round RT-PCR with the HTBI primer set. In TCRdb, the multiplex PCR reads were re-called with MiXCR into one record per CDR3 protein. This sample carries under 200,000 distinct CDR3 sequences, about a tenth of them seen once, and the ten largest clones take less than 25%. Sequencing input: blood. Receptors were obtained from a woman between 18 and 29 years old with Graves' hyperthyroidism that later progressed to Graves' ophthalmopathy.

A few counts support this clonotype. The chain's CDR3 is CAWTGRRTGELFF. The DNA for the CDR3 is TGTGCCTGGACGGGCAGGAGGACCGGGGAGCTGTTTTTT. The chain carries TRBV30 and TRBJ2-2; D may be TRBD2 (5 bases). The germline V gene has CDR1 GTSNPN and CDR2 SVGIG (reference sequence). The V end lost 4 bases, the J end lost 5 bases, and 11 bases lay between the germline ends. The CDR3 is 13 residues long.

There are many counts of this clonotype. CDR3 DNA sequence: TGTGCCAGCAGCCCCGACCTCATCGATCAGCCCCAGCATTTT. This sequence encodes CASSPDLIDQPQHF. The J gene is TRBJ1-5, the V gene TRBV28; the D is unclear. The germline gives CDR1 MDHEN, CDR2 SYDVKM. The V end was cut by 6 bases, the J end by 5 bases, with 14 bases between. The CDR3 totals 14 residues.

The rearrangement links TRBV6-5 to TRBJ2-7; D ambiguous. From germline, CDR1 is MNHEY and CDR2 SVGAGI. This CDR3 is built from 16 residues. V gave up 0 bases and J gave up 0 bases, with 12 bases separating them. In DNA, the CDR3 is TGTGCCAGCAGTTACTCTTTAACGGGCACCTCCTACGAGCAGTACTTC. It is translated as CASSYSLTGTSYEQYF.

The gene calls are TRBV7-6 and TRBJ1-6; possibly TRBD1 for D (6 bases). Germline CDR1 is SGHVS and CDR2 is FNYEAQ. The V end was cut by 1 base, the J end by 16 bases, with 14 bases between. The CDR3 covers 13 residues. The DNA for the CDR3 is TGTGCCAGCAGCTTAGGGGGGGGCAGCTATCTCCACTTT. The encoded protein is CASSLGGGSYLHF.

This chain links TRBV5-4 with TRBJ1-1, with D unclear. This CDR3 has 13 amino acids. V lost 0 bases, J lost 7 bases, and 10 bases lay in between. Per the germline V gene, CDR1 is SGHNT and CDR2 is YYREEE (reference sequence). The CDR3 DNA reads TGTGCCAGCAGCTTGGCCGGGTCTTTTGAAGCTTTCTTT. Translating gives CASSLAGSFEAFF. Full variable domain (rest looked up from reference TRBV5-4 and TRBJ1-1): ETGVTQSPTHLIKTRGQQVTLRCSSQSGHNTVSWYQQALGQGPQFIFQYYREEENGRGNFPPRFSGLQFPNYSSELNVNALELDDSALYLCASSLAGSFEAFFGQGTRLTVV.

In this sample, this clonotype turned up many times. The rearrangement joins TRBV15 to TRBJ1-4, with D possibly matching TRBD1 (6 bases). V was clipped by 2 bases and J by 7 bases, with 11 bases between them. The CDR3 extends over 14 amino acids. Germline CDR1 reads LNHNV; CDR2 reads YYDKDF (reference sequence). The CDR3 nucleotides are TGTGCCACCAGCAGAAGACAGGATACTGAAAAACTGTTTTTT. Its translation is CATSRRQDTEKLFF.

This clonotype was seen at least ten times. The chain has TRBV7-9 and TRBJ1-4; TRBD1 agrees at 9 bases. Germline V CDR1 and CDR2: SEHNR, FQNEAQ (reference sequence). After removal of 5 bases from V and 6 bases from J, the junction contained 10 bases not matched to a gene. The CDR3 is made up of 16 amino acids. The CDR3 DNA reads as TGTGCCAGCAGCCCACACCCACAGGGGGCCGATGAAAAACTGTTTTTT. This codes for CASSPHPQGADEKLFF.

Details on this clonotype: A far larger clone is one base from this, pointing to a likely read error. The chain combines TRBV13 with TRBJ2-1; unclear D gene. This CDR3 is built from 11 residues. Germline CDR1 reads PRHDT; CDR2 reads FYEKMQ (reference sequence). CDR3 residues: CASSSYNEQSF. The DNA for the CDR3 is TGTGCCAGCAGCTCATACAATGAGCAGTCCTTC.

Many counts were recorded for this clonotype. This chain uses TRBV20-1 with TRBJ1-5; the D gene is possibly TRBD1 (6 bases). V was shortened by 2 bases and J by 2 bases, with 7 bases between the two germline ends. The CDR3 consists of 13 residues. Germline lookup yields CDR1 DFQATT and CDR2 SNEGSKA (reference sequence). The CDR3 here is CSARSGGNQPQHF. In nucleotides, the CDR3 is TGCAGTGCTAGATCAGGGGGCAATCAGCCCCAGCATTTT.

V is TRBV3-1 and J is TRBJ2-6, with 7 bases aligning to TRBD1. The V segment lost 4 bases and the J segment 2 bases; nucleotides outside the gene matches: 5. CDR1 and CDR2 (germline): LGHDT, YNNKEL (reference sequence). This CDR3 region has 16 residues. The CDR3 reads CASSPRQGAGANVLTF. The CDR3 DNA reads as TGTGCCAGCAGCCCCCGACAGGGTGCTGGGGCCAACGTCCTGACTTTC.